This T cell receptor beta chain was identified in a study of cytomegalovirus exposure and HLA in healthy donors. General observations from the study: TCR clusters originating in the first cohort tended to co-occur in the 100 to 150 validation repertoires, according to a later analysis. CMV antigen specificity was confirmed in vitro for a few CMV-associated chains.

TCRdb's table, derived via immunoSEQ multiplex PCR, lists solely in-frame clones and lacks some. The sample lists about 180,000 clones, just under 90% occurring once. Regarding this clone: As yet, its antigen is unknown.

From the roughly 110-subject validation cohort, which was separate from the approximately 670-subject first cohort, the donors were drawn. The V gene's germline CDR1 is SGHVS and CDR2 FQNEAQ. The CDR3 loop spans 13 amino acids. V was pared by 8 bases and J by 1 base, with 12 bases between. The rearrangement links TRBV7-8 to TRBJ2-7; no clear D. Sequencing was performed on PBMCs. This TCR derives from a woman in her twenties or thirties in good health and CMV-seronegative. CDR3 loop: CASRRTPSYEQYF. The CDR3, as DNA: TGTGCCAGCCGCAGAACCCCATCCTACGAGCAGTACTTC.